This record looks at one T cell receptor (beta chain) sequence and its context. What it binds is not known. Data came from immunoSEQ multiplex PCR; TCRdb stores just in-frame clones and leaves some out. The data show roughly 67,000 clones, more than 75% seen once. This specimen comes from a study of OX40 agonist ivuxolimab in advanced cancers. Study as a whole: From about 23 to 85 years was the age range, with a mean of roughly 64 years, and around 83% were male. Partial responses were achieved by three patients, of whom one had hepatocellular carcinoma and two had cutaneous melanoma.

Whole-study findings and limits: Part of the nonresponder group also had normalized T-cell clonal expansion that was low.

Blood specimens came from baseline, cycle 4 day 1, and cycle 7 day 1. Trimming left V 5 bases short and J 0 bases short, with 11 bases between. Germline CDR1 SGDLS, CDR2 YYNGEE. The CDR3 totals 14 residues. Material: CD4+ or CD8+ T cells sorted from blood, obtained in a trial of the OX40 agonist ivuxolimab. The rearrangement uses TRBV9 and TRBJ1-1; D gene ambiguous. This receptor was identified in an adult with an advanced solid tumor such as melanoma, head and neck, liver or kidney cancer. Here the CDR3 reads CASSYGEMNTEAFF. The CDR3 DNA sequence: TGTGCCAGCAGTTATGGAGAGATGAACACTGAAGCTTTCTTT.